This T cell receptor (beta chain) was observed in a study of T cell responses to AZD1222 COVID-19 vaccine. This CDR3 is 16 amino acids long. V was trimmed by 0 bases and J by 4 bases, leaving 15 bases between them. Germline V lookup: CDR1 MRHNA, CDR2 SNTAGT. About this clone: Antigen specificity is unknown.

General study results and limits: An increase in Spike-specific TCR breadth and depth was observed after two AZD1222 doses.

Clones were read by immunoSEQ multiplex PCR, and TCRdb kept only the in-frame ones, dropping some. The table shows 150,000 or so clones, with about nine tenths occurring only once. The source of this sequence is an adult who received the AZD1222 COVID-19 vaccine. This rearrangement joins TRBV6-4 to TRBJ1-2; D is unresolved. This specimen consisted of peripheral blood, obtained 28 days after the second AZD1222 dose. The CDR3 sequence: CASSDSISGLSYGYTF. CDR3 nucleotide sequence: TGTGCCAGCAGTGACTCGATATCTGGGCTTAGCTATGGCTACACCTTC.